The 15 T cell receptor beta chains in this list originate from one sample, sequenced in a study of T cell responses to AZD1222 COVID-19 vaccine. Using immunoSEQ multiplex PCR, the repertoire was profiled, and TCRdb retains in-frame clones only, with some absent. Of some 130,000 clones in the sample, 91% were seen once. Source: peripheral blood, taken 28 days after the second AZD1222 dose. The receptors come from an adult who received the AZD1222 COVID-19 vaccine.

The chain employs TRBV2 and TRBJ2-5, with 8 bases aligning to TRBD2. The CDR3 extends over 12 amino acids. With 9 bases clipped from V and 5 bases from J, the junction kept 5 bases outside the gene matches. CDR1 SNHLY and CDR2 FYNNEI come from the germline V gene. The CDR3: CASSGALETQYF. Here the CDR3 DNA reads TGTGCCAGTAGCGGGGCCCTTGAGACCCAGTACTTC.

The rearrangement uses TRBV18 and TRBJ2-7, with TRBD1 matching over 12 bases. This CDR3 is 14 amino acids long. Germline loops: CDR1 KGHSH, CDR2 LQKENI. The V gene end was trimmed by 6 bases and the J gene end by 7 bases; junction bases not matched to a gene: 7. The CDR3: CASSLGQGAGEQYV. The CDR3 DNA is TGTGCCAGCTCTCTGGGACAGGGGGCAGGGGAGCAGTACGTC.

The chain couples TRBV10-3 to TRBJ2-1; tentatively, D is TRBD2 (7 bases). The germline CDR1 and CDR2 sequences are ENHRY and SYGVKD. Trimming left V 0 bases short and J 9 bases short, with 12 bases between. The CDR3 has 14 amino acids. The CDR3 loop reads CAISESGGEGEQFF. The CDR3 DNA sequence: TGTGCCATCAGTGAGTCAGGGGGGGAGGGTGAGCAGTTCTTC.

This clone was observed once. V usage is TRBV25-1 and J usage is TRBJ2-5; 13 positions agree with TRBD2. The CDR3 loop spans 15 amino acids. V dropped 4 bases and J dropped 3; count of bases not matched to a gene: 2. CDR1 and CDR2 from the germline V gene are MGHDK and SYGVNS. CDR3 DNA sequence: TGTGCCAGCAGTGCACTAGCGGGGGGGGAAGAGACCCAGTACTTC. Its translation is CASSALAGGEETQYF.

The J gene is TRBJ2-1, the V gene TRBV11-3; 7 bases align to TRBD2. CDR3 size: 15 residues. Germline trimming cut 0 bases from V and 3 bases from J; bases unmatched to any gene: 2. Germline V CDR1 and CDR2: SGHNT, YENEEA. The CDR3 loop is CASSLETGGYNEQFF. In DNA form, the CDR3 reads TGTGCCAGCAGCTTAGAAACGGGGGGCTACAATGAGCAGTTCTTC.

J is TRBJ1-6 and V is TRBV10-3; no clear D gene. V was pared by 6 bases and J by 6 bases, with 6 bases between. This CDR3 region has 12 residues. The germline CDR1 and CDR2 sequences are ENHRY and SYGVKD. The CDR3 region is CAISDVNSPLHF. CDR3 nucleotides: TGTGCCATCAGCGACGTTAATTCACCCCTCCACTTT.

The chain carries TRBV5-5 and TRBJ1-1; TRBD1 matches at 8 bases. The V and J ends lost 4 bases and 2 bases, in that order; junction bases with no gene match: 4. The V gene's germline CDR1 is SGHKS and CDR2 YYEKEE (reference sequence). The CDR3 spans 14 residues. The CDR3 loop reads CASSTGQGNTEAFF. In DNA form, the CDR3 reads TGTGCCAGCAGCACCGGACAGGGAAACACTGAAGCTTTCTTT.

This clone appeared a single time. The rearrangement joins TRBV6-5 to TRBJ1-1; possibly TRBD1 for D (6 bases). Germline V lookup: CDR1 MNHEY, CDR2 SVGAGI. The CDR3 covers 14 residues. V was shortened by 5 bases and J by 4 bases, with 14 bases between the two germline ends. CDR3 coding DNA: TGTGCCAGCAGTCTGAACAGGGATGGCACTGAAGCTTTCTTT. Its protein product is CASSLNRDGTEAFF.

The chain links TRBV6-5 to TRBJ1-1; D ambiguous. Germline V lookup: CDR1 MNHEY, CDR2 SVGAGI. The CDR3 has 11 amino acids. With 8 bases removed from V and 1 base from J, the gap between germline ends came to 5 bases. The CDR3 coding sequence is TGTGCCAGCTCCTCGAACACTGAAGCTTTCTTT. The encoded protein is CASSSNTEAFF.

The V call is TRBV27, the J call TRBJ1-2; D remains ambiguous. V was shortened by 4 bases and J by 4 bases, with 10 bases between the two germline ends. This CDR3 is built from 13 residues. Germline CDR1 MNHEY, CDR2 SMNVEV (reference sequence). In DNA form, the CDR3 reads TGTGCCAGCAGTTCCGGGCCCTTCTATGGCTACACCTTC. Translated, it gives CASSSGPFYGYTF.

About this clone: At the DNA level, this CDR3 is encoded by other sequences in the same sample as well. The chain has TRBV2 and TRBJ1-4; 9 bases map to TRBD1. The junction had 2 bases not matched to a gene; V was cut back by 3 bases and J by 6 bases. CDR1 and CDR2 (germline): SNHLY, FYNNEI. This CDR3 has 14 amino acids. This chain's CDR3 is CASSDRTGDEKLFF. CDR3 sequence (DNA): TGTGCCAGCAGTGACCGGACAGGGGATGAAAAACTGTTTTTT.

This chain connects TRBV6-5 to TRBJ1-6; TRBD1 aligns across 11 bases. The V gene end was trimmed by 4 bases and the J gene end by 10 bases; junction bases not matched to a gene: 6. The CDR3 covers 15 residues. The V gene's germline CDR1 is MNHEY and CDR2 SVGAGI. The CDR3 sequence: CASSSRTGGRSPLHF. For the CDR3, the DNA is TGTGCCAGCAGTTCCCGGACAGGGGGCAGGTCACCCCTCCACTTT.

On this clone: This same CDR3 is encoded by further DNA sequences in the sample. V and J are TRBV5-6 and TRBJ2-7, with TRBD2 as a possible D gene (5 bases). Germline V gene sequence: CDR1 SGHDT, CDR2 YYEEEE. V lost 2 bases to trimming and J lost 4 bases, with 10 bases between them. This CDR3 has 13 residues. DNA of the CDR3: TGTGCCAGCAGCTTACACCGAGGGTACGAGCAGTACTTC. Encoded protein: CASSLHRGYEQYF.

The V gene is TRBV19, the J gene TRBJ2-1; no firm D call. The V gene's germline CDR1 is LNHDA and CDR2 SQIVND (reference sequence). V was trimmed by 1 base and J by 2 bases, leaving 15 bases between them. The CDR3 is made up of 17 amino acids. This chain's CDR3 is CASSIGRNGHPYNEQFF. In DNA, the CDR3 is TGTGCCAGTAGTATAGGGCGGAATGGCCACCCCTACAATGAGCAGTTCTTC.

The chain is built from TRBV2 and TRBJ1-1; 8 nucleotides line up with TRBD1. This CDR3 has 14 amino acids. Unmatched junction bases numbered 8, after V lost 6 bases and J lost 5 bases. From germline, CDR1 is SNHLY and CDR2 FYNNEI. The CDR3: CASRSAGGWTEAFF. The DNA for the CDR3 is TGTGCCAGCAGGTCAGCAGGGGGCTGGACTGAAGCTTTCTTT.